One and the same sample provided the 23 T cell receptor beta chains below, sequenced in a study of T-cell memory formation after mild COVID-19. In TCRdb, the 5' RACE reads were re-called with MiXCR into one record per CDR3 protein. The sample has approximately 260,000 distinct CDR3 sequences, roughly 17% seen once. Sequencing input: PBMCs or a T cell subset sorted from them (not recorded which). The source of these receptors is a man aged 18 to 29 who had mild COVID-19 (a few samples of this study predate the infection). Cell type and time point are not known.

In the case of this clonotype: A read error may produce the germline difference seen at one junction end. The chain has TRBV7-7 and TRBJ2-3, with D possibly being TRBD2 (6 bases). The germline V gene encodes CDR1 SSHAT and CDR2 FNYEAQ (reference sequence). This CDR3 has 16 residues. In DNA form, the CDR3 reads TGTGCTAGCAGCTTAGGGGCCGGGGGTCCCACAGATACGCAGTATTTT. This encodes CASSLGAGGPTDTQYF. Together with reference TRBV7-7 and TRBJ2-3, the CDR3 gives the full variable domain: GAGVSQSPRYKVTKRGQDVTLRCDPISSHATLYWYQQALGQGPEFLTYFNYEAQPDKSGLPSDRFSAERPEGSISTLTIQRTEQRDSAMYRCASSLGAGGPTDTQYFGPGTRLTVL.

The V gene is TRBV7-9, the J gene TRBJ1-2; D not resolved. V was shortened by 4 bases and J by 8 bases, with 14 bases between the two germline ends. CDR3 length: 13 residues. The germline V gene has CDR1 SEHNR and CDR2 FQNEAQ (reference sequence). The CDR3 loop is CASSYLGSGGYTF. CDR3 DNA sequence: TGTGCCAGCAGCTATTTGGGCTCGGGCGGCTACACCTTC.

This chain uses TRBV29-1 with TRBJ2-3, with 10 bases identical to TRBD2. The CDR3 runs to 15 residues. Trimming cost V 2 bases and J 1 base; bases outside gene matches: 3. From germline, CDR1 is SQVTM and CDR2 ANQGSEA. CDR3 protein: CSVETSGARTDTQYF. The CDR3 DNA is TGCAGCGTTGAAACTAGCGGGGCCCGCACAGATACGCAGTATTTT.

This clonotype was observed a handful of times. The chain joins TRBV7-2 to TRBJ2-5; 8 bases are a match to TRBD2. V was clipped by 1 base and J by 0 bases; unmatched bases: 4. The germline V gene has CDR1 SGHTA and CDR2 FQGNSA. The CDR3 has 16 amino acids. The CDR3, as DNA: TGTGCCAGCAGCTTAGGCCAGCGGGGGCACCAAGAGACCCAGTACTTC. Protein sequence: CASSLGQRGHQETQYF.

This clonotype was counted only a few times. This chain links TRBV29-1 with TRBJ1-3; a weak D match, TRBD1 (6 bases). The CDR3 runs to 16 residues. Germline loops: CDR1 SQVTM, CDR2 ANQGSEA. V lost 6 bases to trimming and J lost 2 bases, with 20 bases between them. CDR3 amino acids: CSVVYADSPTGNTIYF. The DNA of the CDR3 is TGCAGCGTCGTGTATGCGGACAGCCCGACTGGAAACACCATATATTTT.

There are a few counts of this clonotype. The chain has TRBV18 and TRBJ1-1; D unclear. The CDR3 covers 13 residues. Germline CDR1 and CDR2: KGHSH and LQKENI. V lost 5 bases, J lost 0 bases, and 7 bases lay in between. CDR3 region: CASSSSVNTEAFF. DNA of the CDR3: TGTGCCAGCTCATCTTCGGTGAACACTGAAGCTTTCTTT.

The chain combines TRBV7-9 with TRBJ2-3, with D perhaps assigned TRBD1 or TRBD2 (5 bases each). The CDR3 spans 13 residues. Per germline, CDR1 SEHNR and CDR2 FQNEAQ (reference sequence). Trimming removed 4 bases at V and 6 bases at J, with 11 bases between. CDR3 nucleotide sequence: TGTGCCAGCAGCTATGGGGGACCGGATACGCAGTATTTT. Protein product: CASSYGGPDTQYF. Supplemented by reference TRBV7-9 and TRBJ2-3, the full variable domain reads DTGVSQNPRHKITKRGQNVTFRCDPISEHNRLYWYRQTLGQGPEFLTYFQNEAQLEKSRLLSDRFSAERPKGSFSTLEIQRTEQGDSAMYLCASSYGGPDTQYFGPGTRLTVL.

CDR3 in amino acids: CASSFAGAGDEQFF. CDR3 in DNA: TGCGCCAGCAGCTTCGCAGGGGCGGGGGATGAGCAGTTCTTC. The chain is built from TRBV5-1 and TRBJ2-1, with D maybe TRBD2 (7 bases). This CDR3 is 14 amino acids long. Trimming cost V 2 bases and J 8 bases, with 14 bases left between them. Per germline, CDR1 SGHRS and CDR2 YFSETQ.

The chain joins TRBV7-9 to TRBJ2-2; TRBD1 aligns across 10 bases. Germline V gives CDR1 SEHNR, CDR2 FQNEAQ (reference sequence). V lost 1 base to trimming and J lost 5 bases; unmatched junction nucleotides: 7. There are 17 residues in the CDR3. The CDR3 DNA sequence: TGTGCCAGCAGCTTAGAGACCGGGACAGGGGTAACCGGGGAGCTGTTTTTT. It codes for CASSLETGTGVTGELFF.

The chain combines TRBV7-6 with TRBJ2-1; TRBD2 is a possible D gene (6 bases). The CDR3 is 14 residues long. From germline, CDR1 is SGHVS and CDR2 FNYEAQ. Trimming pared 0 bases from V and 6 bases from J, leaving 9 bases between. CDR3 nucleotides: TGTGCCAGCAGCTTAGCGTCACTAGCCAATGAGCAGTTCTTC. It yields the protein CASSLASLANEQFF.

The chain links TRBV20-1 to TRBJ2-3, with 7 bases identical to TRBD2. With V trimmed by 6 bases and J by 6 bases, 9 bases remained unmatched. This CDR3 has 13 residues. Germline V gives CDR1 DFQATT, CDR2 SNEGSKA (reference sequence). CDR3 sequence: CSARAGPGDTQYF. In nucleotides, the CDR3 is TGCAGTGCACGAGCGGGGCCGGGGGATACGCAGTATTTT.

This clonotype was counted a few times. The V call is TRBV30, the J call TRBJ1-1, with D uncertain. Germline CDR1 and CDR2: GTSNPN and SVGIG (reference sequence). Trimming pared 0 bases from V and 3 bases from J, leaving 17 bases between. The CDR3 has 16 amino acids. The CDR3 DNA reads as TGTGCCTGGAGTGTAATGGCAGGCCGGCTGCACACTGAAGCTTTCTTT. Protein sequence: CAWSVMAGRLHTEAFF.

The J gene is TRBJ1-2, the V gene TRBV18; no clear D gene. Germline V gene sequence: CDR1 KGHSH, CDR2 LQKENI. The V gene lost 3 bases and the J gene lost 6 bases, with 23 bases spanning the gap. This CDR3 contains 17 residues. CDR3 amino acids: CASSPVSPQARIHGYTF. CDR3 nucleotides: TGTGCCAGCTCACCCGTCTCGCCCCAGGCCCGTATCCATGGCTACACCTTC.

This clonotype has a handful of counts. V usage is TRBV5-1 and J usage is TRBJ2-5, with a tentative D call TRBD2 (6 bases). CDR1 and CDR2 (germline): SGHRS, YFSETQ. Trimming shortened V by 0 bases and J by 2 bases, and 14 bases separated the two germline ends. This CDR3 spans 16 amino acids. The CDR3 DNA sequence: TGCGCCAGCAGCTTGGGGAGAACTGCGGGGCAAGAGACCCAGTACTTC. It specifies CASSLGRTAGQETQYF. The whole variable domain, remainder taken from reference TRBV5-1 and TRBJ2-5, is KAGVTQTPRYLIKTRGQQVTLSCSPISGHRSVSWYQQTPGQGLQFLFEYFSETQRNKGNFPGRFSGRQFSNSRSEMNVSTLELGDSALYLCASSLGRTAGQETQYFGPGTRLLVL.

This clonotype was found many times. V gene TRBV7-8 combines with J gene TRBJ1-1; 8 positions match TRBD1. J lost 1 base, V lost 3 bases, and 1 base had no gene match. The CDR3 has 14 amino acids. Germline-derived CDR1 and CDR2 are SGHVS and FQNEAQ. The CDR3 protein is CASSFTGGNTEAFF. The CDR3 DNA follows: TGTGCCAGCAGCTTTACAGGGGGGAACACTGAAGCTTTCTTT.

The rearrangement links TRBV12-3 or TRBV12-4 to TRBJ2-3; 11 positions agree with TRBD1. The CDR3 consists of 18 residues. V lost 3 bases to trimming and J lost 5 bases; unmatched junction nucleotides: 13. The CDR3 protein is CASSFGSGQGARGDTQYF. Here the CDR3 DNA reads TGTGCCAGCAGTTTCGGTTCTGGACAGGGGGCGCGGGGAGATACGCAGTATTTT.

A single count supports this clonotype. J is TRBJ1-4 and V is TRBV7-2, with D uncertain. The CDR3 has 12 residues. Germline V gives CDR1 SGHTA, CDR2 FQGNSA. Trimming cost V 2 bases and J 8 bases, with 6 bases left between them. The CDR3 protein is CASSLSTEKLFF. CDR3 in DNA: TGTGCCAGCAGCTTATCTACGGAAAAACTGTTTTTT. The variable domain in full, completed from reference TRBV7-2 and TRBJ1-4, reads GAGVSQSPSNKVTEKGKDVELRCDPISGHTALYWYRQSLGQGLEFLIYFQGNSAPDKSGLPSDRFSAERTGGSVSTLTIQRTQQEDSAVYLCASSLSTEKLFFGSGTQLSVL.

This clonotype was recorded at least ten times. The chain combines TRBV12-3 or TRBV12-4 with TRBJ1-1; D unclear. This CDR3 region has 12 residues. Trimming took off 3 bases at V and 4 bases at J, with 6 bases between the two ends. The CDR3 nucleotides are TGTGCCAGCAGTTTTGCAGGCACTGAAGCTTTCTTT. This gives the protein CASSFAGTEAFF.

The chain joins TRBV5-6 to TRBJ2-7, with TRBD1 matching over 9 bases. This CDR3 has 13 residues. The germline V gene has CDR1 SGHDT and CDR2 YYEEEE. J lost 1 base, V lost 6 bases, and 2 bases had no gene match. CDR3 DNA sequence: TGTGCCAGCATGGACAGGGGATCCTACGAGCAGTACGTC. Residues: CASMDRGSYEQYV.

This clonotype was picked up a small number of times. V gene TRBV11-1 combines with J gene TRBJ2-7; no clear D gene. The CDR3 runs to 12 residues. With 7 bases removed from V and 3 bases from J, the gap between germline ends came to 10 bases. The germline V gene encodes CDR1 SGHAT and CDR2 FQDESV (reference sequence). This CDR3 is CASNDMGYEQYF. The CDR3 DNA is TGTGCCAGCAACGATATGGGCTACGAGCAGTACTTC.

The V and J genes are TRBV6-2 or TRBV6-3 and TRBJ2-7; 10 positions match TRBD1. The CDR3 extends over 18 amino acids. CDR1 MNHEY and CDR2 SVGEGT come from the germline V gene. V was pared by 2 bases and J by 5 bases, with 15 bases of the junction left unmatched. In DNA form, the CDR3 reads TGTGCCAGCAGTTACGATCCCTCCGGGACAGGGGCAATCCACGAGCAGTACTTC. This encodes CASSYDPSGTGAIHEQYF.

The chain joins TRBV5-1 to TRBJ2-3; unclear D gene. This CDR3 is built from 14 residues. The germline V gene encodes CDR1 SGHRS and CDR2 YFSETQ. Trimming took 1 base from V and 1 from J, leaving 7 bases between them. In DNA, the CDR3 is TGCGCCAGCAGCTTGATCCAGGGCACAGATACGCAGTATTTT. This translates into CASSLIQGTDTQYF. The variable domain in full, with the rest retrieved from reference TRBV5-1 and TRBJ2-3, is KAGVTQTPRYLIKTRGQQVTLSCSPISGHRSVSWYQQTPGQGLQFLFEYFSETQRNKGNFPGRFSGRQFSNSRSEMNVSTLELGDSALYLCASSLIQGTDTQYFGPGTRLTVL.

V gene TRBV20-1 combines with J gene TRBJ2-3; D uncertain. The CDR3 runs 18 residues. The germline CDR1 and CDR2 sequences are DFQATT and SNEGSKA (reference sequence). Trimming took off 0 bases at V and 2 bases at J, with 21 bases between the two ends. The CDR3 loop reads CSAREADSWAQATDTQYF. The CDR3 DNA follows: TGCAGTGCTAGAGAAGCAGACTCATGGGCCCAAGCCACAGATACGCAGTATTTT.